This T cell receptor beta chain was observed in a study of shared clonotypes between healthy human individuals. CDR3 length: 14 amino acids. Looked up from germline, CDR1 is MNHNS and CDR2 is SASEGT. The V gene end was trimmed by 5 bases and the J gene end by 3 bases; junction bases not matched to a gene: 4. With respect to this clone: Its antigen is still unknown.

TCRdb's table, derived via immunoSEQ multiplex PCR, lists solely in-frame clones and lacks some. The sample consists of some 2,400,000 clones, under 97% of them appearing once. Study-level findings and limits: Roughly 5% of naive CD4 clonotypes were common to several donors. Researchers sampled blood only, noting tissue repertoires likely differ.

Sequenced material: naive CD4+ T cells sorted from blood. Subset specified: CD45RA+ positively selected. The receptor was derived from a man between 18 and 29 years old in good health. The gene calls are TRBV6-1 and TRBJ2-7; 10 bases align to TRBD1. The CDR3 DNA reads TGTGCCAGCAGTATCCGGGACAGGGGCTACGAGCAGTACTTC. Its translation: CASSIRDRGYEQYF.